Listed below are T cell receptor beta chains from one sample, sequenced in a study of radiation and T cells in renal cell carcinoma. Clones were sequenced by immunoSEQ multiplex PCR, and TCRdb holds only the in-frame ones, with some missing. Of 150,000 or so clones listed, roughly nine tenths are singletons. Sequencing used blood, obtained from a patient whose treatment included radiotherapy and nephrectomy. The receptors originated from a woman between 65 and 79 years old with renal cell carcinoma. The CDR3 runs from the conserved cysteine through the conserved F or W. The D gene is left open where the match is weak.

V gene	CDR3 length	D gene	J gene	CDR3 protein	CDR3 DNA
TRBV7-2	14	TRBD1	TRBJ2-3	CASSSRTGRDTQYF	TGTGCCAGCAGCTCAAGGACAGGGAGGGATACGCAGTATTTT
TRBV9	15	TRBD1	TRBJ1-1	CASSLRTGANAEAFF	TGTGCCAGCAGCCTCCGGACAGGGGCCAATGCTGAAGCTTTCTTT
TRBV28	15	TRBD1	TRBJ1-6	CASSPRGQGVSPLHF	TGTGCCAGCAGTCCGAGGGGACAGGGGGTCTCACCCCTCCACTTT
TRBV5-1	15	NA	TRBJ2-3	CASSLQGPSTDTQYF	TGCGCCAGCAGCTTACAGGGACCTAGCACAGATACGCAGTATTTT
TRBV7-3	16	TRBD2	TRBJ2-2	CASSPIGGDISGELFF	TGTGCCAGCAGCCCCATCGGGGGGGATATCTCCGGGGAGCTGTTTTTT
TRBV9	15	NA	TRBJ2-1	CASSVSTSSYNEQFF	TGTGCCAGCAGCGTAAGCACCAGCTCCTACAATGAGCAGTTCTTC
TRBV15	15	NA	TRBJ1-2	CATSRGGQLNYGYTF	TGTGCCACCAGCAGAGGTGGGCAGCTTAACTATGGCTACACCTTC
TRBV18	14	NA	TRBJ1-6	CASSLVGGASPLHF	TGTGCCAGCTCTCTGGTGGGGGGGGCCTCACCCCTCCACTTT
TRBV5-1	16	TRBD2	TRBJ2-1	CASSLAVAGVHNEQFF	TGCGCCAGCAGCTTGGCGGTAGCGGGTGTTCACAATGAGCAGTTCTTC
TRBV7-2	17	NA	TRBJ2-4	CASSTMNRALAKNIQYF	TGTGCCAGCAGCACAATGAACAGGGCATTAGCCAAAAACATTCAGTACTTC
TRBV19	12	NA	TRBJ2-1	CASSNRRGEQFF	TGTGCCAGTAGTAACCGCCGGGGGGAGCAGTTCTTC